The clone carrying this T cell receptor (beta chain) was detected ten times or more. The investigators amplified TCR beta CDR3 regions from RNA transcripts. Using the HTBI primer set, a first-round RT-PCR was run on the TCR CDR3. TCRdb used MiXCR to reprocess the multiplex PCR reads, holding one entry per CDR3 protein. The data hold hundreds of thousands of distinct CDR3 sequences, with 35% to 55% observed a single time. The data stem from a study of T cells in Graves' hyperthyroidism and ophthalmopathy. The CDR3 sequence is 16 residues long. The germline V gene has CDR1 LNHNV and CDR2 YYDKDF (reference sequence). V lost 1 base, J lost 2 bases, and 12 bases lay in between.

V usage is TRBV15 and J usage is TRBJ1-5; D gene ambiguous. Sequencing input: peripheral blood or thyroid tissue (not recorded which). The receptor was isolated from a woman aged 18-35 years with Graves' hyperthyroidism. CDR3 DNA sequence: TGTGCCACCAGCAGAGGGTGGGAGCGTGGCAATCAGCCCCAGCATTTT. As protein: CATSRGWERGNQPQHF.